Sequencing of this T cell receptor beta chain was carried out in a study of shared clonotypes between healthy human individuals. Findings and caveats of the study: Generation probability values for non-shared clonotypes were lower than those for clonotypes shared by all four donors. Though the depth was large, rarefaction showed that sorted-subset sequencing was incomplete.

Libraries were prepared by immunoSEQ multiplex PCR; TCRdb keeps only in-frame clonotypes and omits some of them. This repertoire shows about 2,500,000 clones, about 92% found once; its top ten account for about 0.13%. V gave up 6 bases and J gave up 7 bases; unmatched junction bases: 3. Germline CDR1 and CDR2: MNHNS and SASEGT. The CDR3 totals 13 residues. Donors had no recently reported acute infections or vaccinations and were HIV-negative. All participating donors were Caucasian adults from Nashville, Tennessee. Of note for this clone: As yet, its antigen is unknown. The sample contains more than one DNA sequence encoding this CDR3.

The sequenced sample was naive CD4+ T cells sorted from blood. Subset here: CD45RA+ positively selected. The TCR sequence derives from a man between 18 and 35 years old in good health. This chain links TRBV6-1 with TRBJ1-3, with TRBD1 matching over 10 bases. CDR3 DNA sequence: TGTGCCAGCAGCGAGACAGGGGGCAACACCATATATTTT. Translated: CASSETGGNTIYF.